One sample yielded the 21 T cell receptor beta chains listed below, sequenced in a study of spatial heterogeneity in lung cancer. The time point denotes: sample taken at primary tumor resection. Study results and caveats: Mutation counts in tumors were tracked by counts of expanded intratumoral alpha and beta TCRs.

For these receptors, no antigen is known. TCRdb used MiXCR to reprocess the 5' RACE reads, holding one entry per CDR3 protein. The data show about 14,000 distinct CDR3 sequences, approximately 4.8% seen once. Specimen: lung tumor tissue, collected at surgery. All receptors come from a female donor with early-stage non-small cell lung cancer.

There are many counts of this clonotype. The size of this beta chain means little, since it is a stray read in a library made for alpha chains. The chain links TRBV10-2 to TRBJ1-4; TRBD1 aligns across 7 bases. With 8 bases clipped from V and 5 bases from J, the junction kept 20 bases outside the gene matches. The V gene's germline CDR1 is WSHSY and CDR2 SAAADI. The CDR3 spans 18 residues. The CDR3 DNA reads as TGCGCCAGCTCCCCTTTTGGAGGGGGCCTCACACCCAATGAAAAACTGTTTTTT. Protein sequence: CASSPFGGGLTPNEKLFF.

This clonotype was found many times. One end of the junction is discordant with germline, which a read error may explain. The library was prepared for alpha chains; this beta chain is a stray read, so its frequency means little. The J gene is TRBJ2-2, the V gene TRBV7-7; 8 bases align to TRBD1. The CDR3 has 14 residues. The germline CDR1 and CDR2 sequences are SSHAT and FNYEAQ (reference sequence). CDR3 in DNA: TGTGCTAGCAGCCAGGACAGGGCAACCGGGGAGCTGTTTTTT. Residues: CASSQDRATGELFF.

This clonotype was detected ten times or more. The library was built for alpha chains, so this beta chain is an off-target read and its size means little. The CDR3 spells CAWSARRVAEAFF. In DNA, the CDR3 is TGTGCCTGGAGTGCCCGAAGGGTGGCTGAAGCTTTCTTT. The V and J genes are TRBV30 and TRBJ1-1; D is ambiguous. The CDR3 totals 13 residues. Germline V CDR1 and CDR2: GTSNPN, SVGIG (reference sequence). V was pared by 1 base and J by 6 bases, with 12 bases between.

This clonotype was counted ten times or more. This beta chain turned up in a library designed for alpha chains; as an off-target read, its abundance says little. CDR3 bases: TGCAGTGCTAGGGGTCTAGCGGGGAGGGGTGCTACGCAGTATTTT. It translates to CSARGLAGRGATQYF. The rearrangement links TRBV20-1 to TRBJ2-3; 9 bases align to TRBD2. The CDR3 sequence is 15 residues long. Losses at the gene ends were 3 bases for V and 8 bases for J; bases not matched to a gene: 12. The germline V gene has CDR1 DFQATT and CDR2 SNEGSKA (reference sequence).

This clonotype was detected ten times or more. This beta chain was picked up by a library intended for alpha chains and is off target, so its count carries little meaning. This chain joins TRBV2 and TRBJ2-1; TRBD2 is a possible D gene (6 bases). Germline values: CDR1 SNHLY, CDR2 FYNNEI. V lost 6 bases to trimming and J lost 7 bases, with 10 bases between them. This CDR3 is 12 amino acids long. The CDR3 nucleotides read TGTGCCAGCAGGGGACTTTCGAATGAGCAGTTCTTC. This sequence encodes CASRGLSNEQFF.

The sample holds many counts of this clonotype. This beta chain is off target for a library built for alpha chains, so its abundance means little. V and J are TRBV7-3 and TRBJ2-1; 11 bases map to TRBD1. Germline-derived CDR1 and CDR2 are SGHTA and FQGTGA. The J segment lost 5 bases and the V segment lost 6 bases, leaving 15 bases of the junction unmatched. The CDR3 length is 18 residues. CDR3 residues: CASSLPSTGTGGNNEQFF. CDR3 sequence (DNA): TGTGCCAGCAGTCTCCCCTCCACCGGGACAGGGGGAAACAATGAGCAGTTCTTC. Full variable domain (outside the CDR3, taken from reference TRBV7-3 and TRBJ2-1): GAGVSQTPSNKVTEKGKYVELRCDPISGHTALYWYRQSLGQGPEFLIYFQGTGAADDSGLPNDRFFAVRPEGSVSTLKIQRTERGDSAVYLCASSLPSTGTGGNNEQFFGPGTRLTVL.

This clonotype was counted many times. As an off-target read in a library built for alpha chains, this beta chain has a frequency of little significance. This CDR3 reads CSARQGSLDNEKLFF. Written as DNA, the CDR3 is TGCAGTGCTAGGCAGGGTAGTCTAGACAATGAAAAACTGTTTTTT. This rearrangement joins TRBV20-1 to TRBJ1-4; tentative D call: TRBD1 (5 bases). The germline gives CDR1 DFQATT, CDR2 SNEGSKA (reference sequence). Trimming stripped 3 bases from V and 5 bases from J, with 16 bases between. The CDR3 totals 15 residues.

This clonotype was detected many times. Since it is a stray read in a library aimed at alpha chains, this beta chain has a size that is not meaningful. The chain recombines TRBV18 with TRBJ2-7, with D unclear. Germline CDR1 is KGHSH and CDR2 is LQKENI. The V and J ends lost 6 bases and 3 bases respectively, with 12 bases between them. CDR3 length: 13 residues. CDR3 region: CASSPSGYYEQYF. The CDR3 nucleotides are TGTGCCAGCTCGCCCAGTGGATACTACGAGCAGTACTTC.

This clonotype was seen at least ten times. Because the library targeted alpha chains, this beta chain is an off-target read whose size means little. The gene calls are TRBV27 and TRBJ2-1, with 11 bases lining up with TRBD2. J gave up 5 bases and V 6 bases, and 15 bases lay outside the gene matches. The CDR3 is 18 residues long. Germline V gene lookup returns CDR1 MNHEY and CDR2 SMNVEV (reference sequence). CDR3 in amino acids: CASSLRVLAGGLHNEQFF. For the CDR3, the DNA is TGTGCCAGCAGCCTACGGGTCCTAGCGGGGGGCCTACACAATGAGCAGTTCTTC.

This clonotype was seen many times. This beta chain lies outside the target of a library built for alpha chains; its clone size means little. V and J are TRBV18 and TRBJ2-6; 7 bases are a match to TRBD1. Germline CDR1 KGHSH, CDR2 LQKENI. The CDR3 has 18 residues. V lost 1 base and J lost 0; bases outside the gene matches: 6. The CDR3 is CASSPRQGRSSGANVLTF. The CDR3 coding sequence is TGTGCCAGCTCACCACGACAGGGACGGAGCTCTGGGGCCAACGTCCTGACTTTC.

This clonotype has at least ten counts. Within a library made for alpha chains, this beta chain is off target, and its count is uninformative. The chain combines TRBV20-1 with TRBJ2-1; no definite D call. From germline, CDR1 is DFQATT and CDR2 SNEGSKA (reference sequence). This CDR3 is 11 amino acids long. Trimming left V 1 base short and J 10 bases short, with 8 bases between. The CDR3 reads CSARGYQEQFF. For the CDR3, the DNA is TGCAGTGCTAGAGGTTACCAGGAGCAGTTCTTC.

This clonotype came up many times. Because the library targeted alpha chains, this beta chain is an off-target read whose size means little. The chain joins TRBV20-1 to TRBJ2-7, with a possible D match to TRBD2 (6 bases). The CDR3 covers 11 residues. Germline CDR1 reads DFQATT; CDR2 reads SNEGSKA (reference sequence). The V end was cut by 6 bases, the J end by 2 bases, with 8 bases between. The CDR3 region is CSARGTYEQYF. Written as DNA, the CDR3 is TGCAGTGCCCGGGGGACCTACGAGCAGTACTTC.

This clonotype was seen repeatedly, ten times or more. A read error may produce the germline difference seen at one junction end. For a library built for alpha chains, this beta chain is a stray read; little rests on its size. V usage is TRBV29-1 and J usage is TRBJ1-5, with no clear D. The CDR3 loop spans 12 amino acids. Germline CDR1 is SQVTM and CDR2 is ANQGSEA. CDR3 nucleotides: TGCAGCGTTCAGCATGGCAATCATCCCCAGCATTTT. As protein: CSVQHGNHPQHF. Based on the CDR3 plus reference TRBV29-1 and TRBJ1-5, the full variable domain is SAVISQKPSRDICQRGTSLTIQCQVDSQVTMMFWYRQQPGQSLTLIATANQGSEATYESGFVIDKFPISRPNLTFSTLTVSNMSPEDSSIYLCSVQHGNHPQHFGDGTRLSIL.

By share of the sample, this clonotype is medium-sized. Because the library targeted alpha chains, this beta chain is an off-target read whose size means little. This chain links TRBV29-1 with TRBJ2-3; D remains ambiguous. CDR1 and CDR2 (germline): SQVTM, ANQGSEA. The CDR3 sequence is 11 residues long. The V end lost 6 bases, the J end lost 1 base, and 5 bases lay between the germline ends. DNA of the CDR3: TGCAGCGTGACCCGCACAGATACGCAGTATTTT. Encoded protein: CSVTRTDTQYF.

This clonotype was counted at least ten times. A library prepared for alpha chains yielded this beta chain as an off-target read; its size is of little meaning. The rearrangement joins TRBV7-2 to TRBJ2-2, with 8 positions matching TRBD2. Germline V lookup: CDR1 SGHTA, CDR2 FQGNSA. CDR3 length: 20 amino acids. V trimming: 5 bases; J trimming: 1 base; junction bases outside the gene matches: 18. This CDR3 is CASSPRGGLRRGENTGELFF. The CDR3 bases are TGTGCCAGCAGCCCACGGGGGGGGTTACGGCGCGGAGAGAACACCGGGGAGCTGTTTTTT. The variable domain in full, with the rest retrieved from reference TRBV7-2 and TRBJ2-2, is GAGVSQSPSNKVTEKGKDVELRCDPISGHTALYWYRQSLGQGLEFLIYFQGNSAPDKSGLPSDRFSAERTGGSVSTLTIQRTQQEDSAVYLCASSPRGGLRRGENTGELFFGEGSRLTVL.

This clonotype was found many times. This beta chain is a stray sequence in a library constructed for alpha chains; its clone size is not meaningful. V gene TRBV7-2 combines with J gene TRBJ2-5; 9 nucleotides align to TRBD2. This CDR3 is built from 16 residues. V was clipped by 2 bases and J by 6 bases; unmatched bases: 10. Germline CDR1 is SGHTA and CDR2 is FQGNSA. CDR3 amino acids: CASSLTPRSGGKTQYF. CDR3 DNA sequence: TGTGCCAGCAGCTTAACCCCTCGGAGCGGGGGGAAGACCCAGTACTTC.

This clonotype was seen many times. Within a library made for alpha chains, this beta chain is off target, and its count is uninformative. The gene calls are TRBV2 and TRBJ2-6; tentatively, D is TRBD2 (5 bases). Between the trimmed V and J ends, which lost 2 bases and 0 bases, there was a span of 11 bases. The CDR3 consists of 17 residues. CDR1 is SNHLY, CDR2 FYNNEI, per germline. CDR3 residues: CASSERGFSSGANVLTF. CDR3 DNA sequence: TGTGCCAGCAGTGAACGAGGGTTTAGCTCTGGGGCCAACGTCCTGACTTTC.

This clonotype was observed many times. As an off-target read in a library built for alpha chains, this beta chain has a frequency of little significance. The chain couples TRBV5-1 to TRBJ2-5, with TRBD1 identical over 8 bases. V was pared by 3 bases and J by 7 bases, with 20 bases of the junction left unmatched. The CDR3 is 18 amino acids. Per germline, CDR1 SGHRS and CDR2 YFSETQ. This CDR3 reads CASSSLGTGAFNPGTQYF. The CDR3 DNA sequence: TGCGCCAGCAGCTCCCTCGGGACAGGAGCCTTCAATCCGGGGACCCAGTACTTC.

This clonotype was recorded at least ten times. Found in a library prepared for alpha chains, this beta chain is an off-target read, and its abundance has little meaning. CDR3 coding DNA: TGTGCCAGCAGTGAAGCCGGGACTAGCGAAGAGACCCAGTACTTC. Amino acid sequence: CASSEAGTSEETQYF. This sequence joins TRBV9 and TRBJ2-5; 10 bases agree with TRBD2. The V segment lost 5 bases and the J segment 3 bases; nucleotides outside the gene matches: 7. This CDR3 is built from 15 residues. CDR1 and CDR2 (germline): SGDLS, YYNGEE.

This clonotype was counted at least ten times. Within a library made for alpha chains, this beta chain is off target, and its count is uninformative. The chain uses TRBV30 and TRBJ1-5; 8 bases are a match to TRBD1. This CDR3 is built from 14 residues. Germline lookup yields CDR1 GTSNPN and CDR2 SVGIG (reference sequence). Losses at the gene ends were 1 base for V and 7 bases for J; bases not matched to a gene: 6. The DNA of the CDR3 is TGTGCCTGGAGTGACGGACAGGGCGTGCAGCCCCAGCATTTT. This encodes CAWSDGQGVQPQHF.

Many counts were recorded for this clonotype. Found in a library prepared for alpha chains, this beta chain is an off-target read, and its abundance has little meaning. The rearrangement joins TRBV11-2 to TRBJ2-1; the D gene is possibly TRBD2 (6 bases). This CDR3 is built from 16 residues. Trimming left V 5 bases short and J 4 bases short, with 18 bases between. Germline CDR1 and CDR2: SGHAT and FQNNGV. The CDR3 DNA follows: TGTGCCAGCAGCCCAGCCCCGGGGGTTTGGTACAATGAGCAGTTCTTC. Translated: CASSPAPGVWYNEQFF.